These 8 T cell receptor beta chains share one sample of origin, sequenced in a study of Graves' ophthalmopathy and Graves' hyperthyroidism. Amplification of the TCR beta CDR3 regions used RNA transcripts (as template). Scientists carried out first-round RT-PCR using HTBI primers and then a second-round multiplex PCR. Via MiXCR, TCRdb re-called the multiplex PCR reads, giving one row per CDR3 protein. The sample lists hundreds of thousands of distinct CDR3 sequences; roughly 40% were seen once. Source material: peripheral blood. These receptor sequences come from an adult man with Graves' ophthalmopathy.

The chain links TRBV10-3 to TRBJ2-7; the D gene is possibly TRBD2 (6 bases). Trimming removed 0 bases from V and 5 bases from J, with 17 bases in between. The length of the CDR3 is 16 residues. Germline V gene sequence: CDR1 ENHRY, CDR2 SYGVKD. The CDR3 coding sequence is TGTGCCATCAGTGAGTCGATCAGCGTGGGACTCCACGAGCAGTACTTC. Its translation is CAISESISVGLHEQYF.

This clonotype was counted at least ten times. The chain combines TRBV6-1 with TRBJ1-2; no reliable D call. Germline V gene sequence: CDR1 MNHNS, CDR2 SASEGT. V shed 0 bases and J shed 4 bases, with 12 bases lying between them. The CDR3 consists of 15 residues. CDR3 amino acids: CASSEAPGATYGYTF. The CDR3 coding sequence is TGTGCCAGCAGTGAAGCTCCCGGTGCGACCTATGGCTACACCTTC.

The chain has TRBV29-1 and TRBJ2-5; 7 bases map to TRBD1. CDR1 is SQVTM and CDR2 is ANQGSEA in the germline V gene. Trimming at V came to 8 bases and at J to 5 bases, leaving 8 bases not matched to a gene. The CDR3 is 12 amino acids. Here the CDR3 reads CSSGQQGETQYF. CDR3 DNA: TGCAGCTCGGGACAGCAAGGGGAGACCCAGTACTTC.

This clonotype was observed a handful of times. The CDR3 region has the DNA TGTGCCAGCAGCTTAGGCGGGGGGGGCTCCTACGAGCAGTACTTC. Protein sequence: CASSLGGGGSYEQYF. V and J are TRBV7-8 and TRBJ2-7; 9 bases map to TRBD2. The CDR3 length is 15 residues. The germline V gene encodes CDR1 SGHVS and CDR2 FQNEAQ. J gave up 0 bases and V 1 base, and 1 base lay outside the gene matches. The complete variable domain, with remaining parts taken from reference TRBV7-8 and TRBJ2-7, reads GAGVSQSPRYKVAKRGQDVALRCDPISGHVSLFWYQQALGQGPEFLTYFQNEAQLDKSGLPSDRFFAERPEGSVSTLKIQRTQQEDSAVYLCASSLGGGGSYEQYFGPGTRLTVT.

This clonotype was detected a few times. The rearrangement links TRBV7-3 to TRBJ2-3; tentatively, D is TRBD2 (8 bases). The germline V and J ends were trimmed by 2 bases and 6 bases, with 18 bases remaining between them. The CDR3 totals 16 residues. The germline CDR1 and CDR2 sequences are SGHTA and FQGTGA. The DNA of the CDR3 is TGTGCCAGCAGCTTATCGGGAGGGGGCAGCGGGGATACGCAGTATTTT. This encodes CASSLSGGGSGDTQYF. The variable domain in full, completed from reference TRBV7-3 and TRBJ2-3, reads GAGVSQTPSNKVTEKGKYVELRCDPISGHTALYWYRQSLGQGPEFLIYFQGTGAADDSGLPNDRFFAVRPEGSVSTLKIQRTERGDSAVYLCASSLSGGGSGDTQYFGPGTRLTVL.

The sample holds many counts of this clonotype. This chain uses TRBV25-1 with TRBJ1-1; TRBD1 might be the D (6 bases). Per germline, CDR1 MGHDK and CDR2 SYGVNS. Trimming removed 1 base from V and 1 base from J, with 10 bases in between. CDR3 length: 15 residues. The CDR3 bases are TGTGCCAGCAGTGAATGGGGGGCGGGGAACACTGAAGCTTTCTTT. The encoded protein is CASSEWGAGNTEAFF. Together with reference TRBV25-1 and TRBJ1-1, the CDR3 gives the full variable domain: EADIYQTPRYLVIGTGKKITLECSQTMGHDKMYWYQQDPGMELHLIHYSYGVNSTEKGDLSSESTVSRIRTEHFPLTLESARPSHTSQYLCASSEWGAGNTEAFFGQGTRLTVV.

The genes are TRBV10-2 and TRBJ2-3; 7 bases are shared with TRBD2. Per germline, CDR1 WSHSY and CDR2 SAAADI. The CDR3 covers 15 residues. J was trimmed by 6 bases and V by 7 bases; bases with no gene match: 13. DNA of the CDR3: TGCGCCAGCACCCGAGGAGCGGGACTGAGGGATACGCAGTATTTT. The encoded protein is CASTRGAGLRDTQYF.

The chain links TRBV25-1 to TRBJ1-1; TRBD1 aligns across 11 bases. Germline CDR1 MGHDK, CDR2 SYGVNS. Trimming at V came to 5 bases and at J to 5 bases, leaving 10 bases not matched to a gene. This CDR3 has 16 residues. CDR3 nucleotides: TGTGCCAGCAGTTACTCTGCCGGGACAGGGGGGACTGAAGCTTTCTTT. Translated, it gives CASSYSAGTGGTEAFF.